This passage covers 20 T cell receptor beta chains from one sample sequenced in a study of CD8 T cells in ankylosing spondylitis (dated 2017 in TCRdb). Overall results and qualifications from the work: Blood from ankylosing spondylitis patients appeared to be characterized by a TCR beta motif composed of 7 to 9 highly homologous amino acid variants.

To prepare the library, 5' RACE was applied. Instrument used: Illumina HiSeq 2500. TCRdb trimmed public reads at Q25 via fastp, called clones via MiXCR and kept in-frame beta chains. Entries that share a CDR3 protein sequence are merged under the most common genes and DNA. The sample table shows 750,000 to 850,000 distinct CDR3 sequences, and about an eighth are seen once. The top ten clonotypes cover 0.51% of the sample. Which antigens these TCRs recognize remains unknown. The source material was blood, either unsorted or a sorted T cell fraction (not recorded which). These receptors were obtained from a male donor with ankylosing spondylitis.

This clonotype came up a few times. CDR3 bases: TGTGCCAGCAGCTCCCGGACTAGCGGGGACTATGAGCAGTTCTTC. Protein: CASSSRTSGDYEQFF. V gene TRBV7-8 combines with J gene TRBJ2-1; 12 nucleotides line up with TRBD2. The CDR3 runs 15 residues. The ends lost 4 bases at V and 8 bases at J; junction bases unmatched: 6. The germline V gene encodes CDR1 SGHVS and CDR2 FQNEAQ.

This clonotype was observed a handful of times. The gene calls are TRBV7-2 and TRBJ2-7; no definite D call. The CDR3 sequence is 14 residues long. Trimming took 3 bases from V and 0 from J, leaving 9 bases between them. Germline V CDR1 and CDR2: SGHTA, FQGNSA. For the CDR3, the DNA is TGTGCCAGCAGCTTCCTTAGTAGCTCCTACGAGCAGTACTTC. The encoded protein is CASSFLSSSYEQYF.

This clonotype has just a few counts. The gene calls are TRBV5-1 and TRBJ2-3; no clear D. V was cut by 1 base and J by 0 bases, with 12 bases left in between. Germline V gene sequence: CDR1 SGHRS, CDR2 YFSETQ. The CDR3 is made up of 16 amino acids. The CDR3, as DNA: TGCGCCAGCAGCTTGATCAAAAGGGTTAGCACAGATACGCAGTATTTT. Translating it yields CASSLIKRVSTDTQYF.

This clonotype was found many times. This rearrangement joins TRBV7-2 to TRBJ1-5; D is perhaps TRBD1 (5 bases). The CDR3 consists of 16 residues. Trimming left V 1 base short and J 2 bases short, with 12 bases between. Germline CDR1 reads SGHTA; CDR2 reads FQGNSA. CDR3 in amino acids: CASSLVATEGNQPQHF. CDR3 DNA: TGTGCCAGCAGCTTAGTGGCGACAGAGGGCAATCAGCCCCAGCATTTT.

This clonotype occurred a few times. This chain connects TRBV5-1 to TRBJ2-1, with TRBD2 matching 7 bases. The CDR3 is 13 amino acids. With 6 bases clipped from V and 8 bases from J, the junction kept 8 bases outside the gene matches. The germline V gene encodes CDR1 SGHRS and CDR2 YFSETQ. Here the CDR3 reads CASNYGDYDEQFF. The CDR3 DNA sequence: TGCGCCAGCAACTACGGGGACTATGATGAGCAGTTCTTC.

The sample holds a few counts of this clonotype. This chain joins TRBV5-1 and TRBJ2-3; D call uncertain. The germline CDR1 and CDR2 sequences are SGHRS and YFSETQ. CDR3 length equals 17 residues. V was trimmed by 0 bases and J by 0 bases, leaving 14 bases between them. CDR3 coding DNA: TGCGCCAGCAGCTTGGTTGTAGTGCAGTTTAGCACAGATACGCAGTATTTT. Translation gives CASSLVVVQFSTDTQYF.

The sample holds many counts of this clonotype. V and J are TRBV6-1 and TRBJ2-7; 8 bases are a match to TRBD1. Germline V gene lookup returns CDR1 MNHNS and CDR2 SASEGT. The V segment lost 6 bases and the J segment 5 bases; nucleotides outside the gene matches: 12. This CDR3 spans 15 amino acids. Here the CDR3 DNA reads TGTGCCAGCAGCGAGGTGGGGACAGGTCGTCACGAGCAGTACTTC. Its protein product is CASSEVGTGRHEQYF.

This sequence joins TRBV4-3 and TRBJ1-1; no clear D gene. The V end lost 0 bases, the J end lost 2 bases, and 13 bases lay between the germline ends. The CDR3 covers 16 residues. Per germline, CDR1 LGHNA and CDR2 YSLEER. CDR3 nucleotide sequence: TGCGCCAGCAGCCAAGATTTTCGCGCAGACAACACTGAAGCTTTCTTT. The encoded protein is CASSQDFRADNTEAFF.

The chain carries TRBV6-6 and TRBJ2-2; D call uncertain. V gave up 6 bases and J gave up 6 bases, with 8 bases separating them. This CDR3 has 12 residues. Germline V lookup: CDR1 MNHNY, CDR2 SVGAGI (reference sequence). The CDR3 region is CASSHGPGELFF. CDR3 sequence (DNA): TGTGCCAGCAGCCACGGGCCCGGGGAGCTGTTTTTT.

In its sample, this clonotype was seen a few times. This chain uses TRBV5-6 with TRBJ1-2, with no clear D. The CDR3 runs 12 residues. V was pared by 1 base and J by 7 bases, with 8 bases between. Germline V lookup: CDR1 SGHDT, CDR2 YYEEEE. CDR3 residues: CASSLRSSGYTF. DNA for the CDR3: TGTGCCAGCAGCTTGCGGTCCAGTGGCTACACCTTC.

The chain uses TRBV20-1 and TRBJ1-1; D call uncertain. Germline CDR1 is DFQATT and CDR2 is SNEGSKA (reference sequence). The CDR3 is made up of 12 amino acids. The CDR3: CTFGRPNTEAFF. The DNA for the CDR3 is TGCACCTTCGGAAGGCCGAACACTGAAGCTTTCTTT.

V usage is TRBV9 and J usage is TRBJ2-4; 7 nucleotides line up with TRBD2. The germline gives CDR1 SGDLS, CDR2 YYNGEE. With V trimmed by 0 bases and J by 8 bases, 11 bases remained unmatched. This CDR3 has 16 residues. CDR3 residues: CASSVDGGREWDIQYF. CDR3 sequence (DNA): TGTGCCAGCAGCGTAGACGGGGGGAGGGAATGGGACATTCAGTACTTC.

The CDR3 DNA follows: TGCAGTGCCGGGATGGGGGGGTTTGAAAACACTGAAGCTTTCTTT. Its translation: CSAGMGGFENTEAFF. This chain links TRBV20-1 with TRBJ1-1; possibly TRBD1 for D (5 bases). CDR1 and CDR2 from the germline V gene are DFQATT and SNEGSKA (reference sequence). The length of the CDR3 is 15 residues. Trimming cost V 6 bases and J 2 bases, with 19 bases left between them.

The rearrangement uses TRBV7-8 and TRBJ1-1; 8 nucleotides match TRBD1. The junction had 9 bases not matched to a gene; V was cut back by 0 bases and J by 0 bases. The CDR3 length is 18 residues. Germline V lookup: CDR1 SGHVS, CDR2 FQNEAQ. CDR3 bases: TGTGCCAGCAGCTTAGCACCCCGGGACAGGTTCATGAACACTGAAGCTTTCTTT. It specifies CASSLAPRDRFMNTEAFF.

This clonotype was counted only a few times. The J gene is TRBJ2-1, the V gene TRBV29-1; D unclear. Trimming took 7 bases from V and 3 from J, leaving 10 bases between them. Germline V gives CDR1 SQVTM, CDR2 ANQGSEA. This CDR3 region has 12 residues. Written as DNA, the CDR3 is TGCAGCGCTGGTCAGATCTACAATGAGCAGTTCTTC. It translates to CSAGQIYNEQFF.

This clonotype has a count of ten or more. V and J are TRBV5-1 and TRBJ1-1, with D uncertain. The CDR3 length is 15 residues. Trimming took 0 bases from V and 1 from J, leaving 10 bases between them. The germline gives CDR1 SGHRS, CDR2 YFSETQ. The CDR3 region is CASSLDGFQNTEAFF. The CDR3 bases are TGCGCCAGCAGCTTGGATGGTTTCCAGAACACTGAAGCTTTCTTT.

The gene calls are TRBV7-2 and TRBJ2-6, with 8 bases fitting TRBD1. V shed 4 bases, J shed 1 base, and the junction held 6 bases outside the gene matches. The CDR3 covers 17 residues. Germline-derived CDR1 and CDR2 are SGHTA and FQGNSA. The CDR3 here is CASSSRTGISGANVLTF. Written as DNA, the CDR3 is TGTGCCAGCAGCTCTAGGACAGGGATTTCTGGGGCCAACGTCCTGACTTTC.

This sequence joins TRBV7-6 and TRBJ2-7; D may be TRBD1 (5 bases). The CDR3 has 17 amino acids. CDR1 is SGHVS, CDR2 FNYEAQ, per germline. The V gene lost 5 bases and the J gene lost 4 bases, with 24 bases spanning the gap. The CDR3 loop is CASSHRFRAESSYEQYF. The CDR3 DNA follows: TGTGCCAGCAGCCACCGGTTCAGGGCAGAATCGTCTTACGAGCAGTACTTC.

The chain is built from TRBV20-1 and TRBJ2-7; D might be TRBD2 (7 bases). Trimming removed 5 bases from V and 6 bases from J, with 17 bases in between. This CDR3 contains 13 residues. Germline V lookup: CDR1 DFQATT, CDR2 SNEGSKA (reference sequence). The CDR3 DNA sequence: TGCAGTGCTCAGACAGGAGCGGGGTCCGAGCAGTACTTC. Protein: CSAQTGAGSEQYF.

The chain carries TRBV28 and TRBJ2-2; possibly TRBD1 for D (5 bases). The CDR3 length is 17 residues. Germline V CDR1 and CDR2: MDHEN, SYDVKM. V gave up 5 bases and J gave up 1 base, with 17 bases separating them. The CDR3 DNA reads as TGTGCCAGCAGTCTAAGACAGACCGCCCGGAACACCGGGGAGCTGTTTTTT. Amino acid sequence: CASSLRQTARNTGELFF.